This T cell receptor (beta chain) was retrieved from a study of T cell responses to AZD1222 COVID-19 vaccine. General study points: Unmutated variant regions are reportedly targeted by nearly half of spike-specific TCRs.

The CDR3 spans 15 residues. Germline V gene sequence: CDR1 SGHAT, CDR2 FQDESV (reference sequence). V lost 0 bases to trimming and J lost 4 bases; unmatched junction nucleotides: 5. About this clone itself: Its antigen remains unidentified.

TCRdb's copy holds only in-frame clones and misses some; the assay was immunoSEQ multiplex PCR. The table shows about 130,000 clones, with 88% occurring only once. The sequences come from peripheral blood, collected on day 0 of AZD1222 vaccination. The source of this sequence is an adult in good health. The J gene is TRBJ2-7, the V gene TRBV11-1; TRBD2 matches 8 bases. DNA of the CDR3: TGTGCCAGCAGCTTAGCCGCCTCTAGCGGGTACGAGCAGTACTTC. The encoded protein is CASSLAASSGYEQYF.